Each of the 32 T cell receptor beta chains below was sequenced from the same sample in a study of T cells expressing NK-cell markers. Reanalyzing the 5' RACE reads, TCRdb keeps one entry per CDR3 protein, without DNA. The sample has 250,000 to 300,000 distinct CDR3 sequences. The sequenced material came from blood T cells: a sorted CD56 or NKG2C T cell subset, CD4+ or CD8+ T cells, or bulk PBMC T cells (not recorded which). Every receptor here comes from a woman aged 18-69 years in good health.

The V gene is TRBV6-1, the J gene TRBJ2-1; TCRdb's assignment of TRBD1 cannot be checked, as there is no DNA. Looked up from germline, CDR1 is MNHNS and CDR2 is SASEGT. This CDR3 is built from 14 residues. CDR3 sequence reads: CASKTGTGDNEQFF.

V and J are TRBV20-1 and TRBJ2-2; checking the TCRdb D call of TRBD2 is not possible without DNA. Germline CDR1 and CDR2: DFQATT and SNEGSKA (reference sequence). The CDR3 loop spans 15 amino acids. CDR3 loop: CSASRFAGGIGELFF.

The chain carries TRBV14 and TRBJ2-3; TCRdb calls TRBD2, which cannot be checked without DNA. Germline CDR1 reads SGHDN; CDR2 reads FVKESK. This CDR3 contains 15 residues. CDR3 loop: CASSQAGGVADTQYF.

V is TRBV20-1 and J is TRBJ2-3. The germline V gene encodes CDR1 DFQATT and CDR2 SNEGSKA (reference sequence). This CDR3 region has 12 residues. The CDR3 loop is CSARGPKDTQYF.

The V and J genes are TRBV7-8 and TRBJ2-5. The CDR3 totals 13 residues. The germline V gene has CDR1 SGHVS and CDR2 FQNEAQ. This chain's CDR3 is CASSFDSGETQYF.

The rearrangement uses TRBV20-1 and TRBJ2-1; the D call from TCRdb, TRBD2, cannot be confirmed without DNA. Per germline, CDR1 DFQATT and CDR2 SNEGSKA (reference sequence). CDR3 length equals 15 residues. The chain's CDR3 is CFLSPRLADYNEQFF.

The chain uses TRBV7-9 and TRBJ2-2; TCRdb names TRBD2, which stays unverified in the absence of DNA. The CDR3 extends over 15 amino acids. Germline CDR1 reads SEHNR; CDR2 reads FQNEAQ (reference sequence). The CDR3 reads CASSLDRTHTGELFF.

The chain joins TRBV5-5 to TRBJ1-1. This CDR3 has 13 amino acids. The germline V gene has CDR1 SGHKS and CDR2 YYEKEE (reference sequence). CDR3 loop: CASSRRVDTEAFF.

The chain uses TRBV29-1 and TRBJ1-5. The CDR3 runs to 12 residues. Germline V gene sequence: CDR1 SQVTM, CDR2 ANQGSEA. The CDR3 loop is CSVGNANQPQHF.

The rearrangement links TRBV12-3 or TRBV12-4 to TRBJ1-2. CDR3 length: 13 residues. CDR3 protein: CASSLGGFYGYTF.

The chain links TRBV24-1 to TRBJ2-1; TCRdb's assignment of TRBD2 cannot be checked, as there is no DNA. Germline V gene lookup returns CDR1 KGHDR and CDR2 SFDVKD. This CDR3 region has 16 residues. Here the CDR3 reads CATSDTGLAGQNEQFF.

The V call is TRBV12-3 or TRBV12-4, the J call TRBJ1-3. This CDR3 has 14 residues. Here the CDR3 reads CASSLRGSGNTIYF.

V and J are TRBV25-1 and TRBJ2-7; TCRdb picks TRBD2, but there is no DNA to check that call. Germline-derived CDR1 and CDR2 are MGHDK and SYGVNS. This CDR3 comprises 15 residues. The CDR3 sequence: CASSEYTLVPTEQYF.

The chain couples TRBV11-1 to TRBJ1-6. The CDR3 totals 15 residues. Germline V gene data show CDR1 as SGHAT and CDR2 as FQDESV (reference sequence). This chain's CDR3 is CASSARRSDNSPLHF.

The chain has TRBV7-2 and TRBJ2-1; TCRdb names TRBD2, which stays unverified in the absence of DNA. The CDR3 runs to 16 residues. From germline, CDR1 is SGHTA and CDR2 FQGNSA. The CDR3 loop is CASSTLAGRQGNEQFF.

The chain joins TRBV4-3 to TRBJ1-2; TCRdb's D gene call, TRBD1, goes unchecked for lack of DNA. Germline V gene lookup returns CDR1 LGHNA and CDR2 YSLEER. The CDR3 is made up of 16 amino acids. The CDR3 protein is CASSQDRPGQNYGYTF.

This chain's CDR3 is CASSLALRQGGYTF. V usage is TRBV12-3 or TRBV12-4 and J usage is TRBJ1-2; absent DNA, TCRdb's TRBD1 call cannot be checked. The CDR3 sequence is 14 residues long.

The chain carries TRBV20-1 and TRBJ2-2; as DNA is missing, the TRBD1 call by TCRdb cannot be tested. The CDR3 sequence is 16 residues long. Germline loops: CDR1 DFQATT, CDR2 SNEGSKA (reference sequence). The CDR3 reads CSAPAELGGNTGELFF.

V gene TRBV6-1 combines with J gene TRBJ2-3; TCRdb designates TRBD1, a call that cannot be tested without DNA. Germline CDR1 reads MNHNS; CDR2 reads SASEGT. CDR3 length: 15 amino acids. The CDR3 is CASSGRTRGQDTQYF.

The chain carries TRBV12-3 or TRBV12-4 and TRBJ2-3. The CDR3 length is 14 residues. The CDR3 loop reads CASSPHSTTDTQYF.

The J gene is TRBJ2-5, the V gene TRBV7-9; checking the TCRdb D call of TRBD2 is not possible without DNA. From germline, CDR1 is SEHNR and CDR2 FQNEAQ (reference sequence). The CDR3 length is 16 residues. This CDR3 is CASSPPGRGGQETQYF.

The chain couples TRBV20-1 to TRBJ2-3. CDR3 size: 14 residues. Germline lookup yields CDR1 DFQATT and CDR2 SNEGSKA (reference sequence). The CDR3 spells CSPTRRGNMDTQYF.

This rearrangement joins TRBV7-9 to TRBJ2-5; TCRdb names TRBD1, which stays unverified in the absence of DNA. The CDR3 runs 15 residues. Per germline, CDR1 SEHNR and CDR2 FQNEAQ (reference sequence). This CDR3 reads CASRKGQGEQETQYF.

The chain links TRBV5-1 to TRBJ2-5; the TCRdb D gene call, TRBD2, has no DNA to confirm it. The CDR3 spans 15 residues. CDR1 SGHRS and CDR2 YFSETQ come from the germline V gene. CDR3 region: CASSPQTSSRETQYF.

This chain joins TRBV6-2 or TRBV6-3 and TRBJ2-1. The CDR3 runs 12 residues. Germline CDR1 and CDR2: MNHEY and SVGEGT. The CDR3 is CASSFLQNEQFF.

The chain employs TRBV7-2 and TRBJ2-1; lacking DNA, the TRBD1 call made by TCRdb goes unchecked. The CDR3 extends over 14 amino acids. Per the germline V gene, CDR1 is SGHTA and CDR2 is FQGNSA. This CDR3 reads CASSSRAGWGWQFF.

This sequence joins TRBV10-3 and TRBJ2-1; the D gene TCRdb calls, TRBD1, cannot be checked with no DNA. CDR3 length: 14 amino acids. Germline V gene sequence: CDR1 ENHRY, CDR2 SYGVKD. CDR3 amino acids: CAISEADSYNEQFF.

The CDR3 here is CATSPVSGNTIYF. This chain uses TRBV15 with TRBJ1-3. The CDR3 extends over 13 amino acids. Looked up from germline, CDR1 is LNHNV and CDR2 is YYDKDF (reference sequence).

The chain carries TRBV27 and TRBJ2-1. The CDR3 is made up of 15 amino acids. Germline assignment: CDR1 MNHEY and CDR2 SMNVEV (reference sequence). The CDR3 sequence: CASSDRGSSYNEQFF.

CDR3 residues: CAWKAGQGAYEQYF. This chain connects TRBV30 to TRBJ2-7; there is no DNA to check the TCRdb D call of TRBD1. CDR3 length equals 14 residues. The germline CDR1 and CDR2 sequences are GTSNPN and SVGIG (reference sequence).

The CDR3 here is CASSYPQRNEQFF. V gene TRBV5-4 combines with J gene TRBJ2-1. The germline V gene has CDR1 SGHNT and CDR2 YYREEE (reference sequence). The length of the CDR3 is 13 residues.

V gene TRBV20-1 combines with J gene TRBJ1-5. Germline V gives CDR1 DFQATT, CDR2 SNEGSKA (reference sequence). The length of the CDR3 is 15 residues. This chain's CDR3 is CSASLLLNSNQPQHF.